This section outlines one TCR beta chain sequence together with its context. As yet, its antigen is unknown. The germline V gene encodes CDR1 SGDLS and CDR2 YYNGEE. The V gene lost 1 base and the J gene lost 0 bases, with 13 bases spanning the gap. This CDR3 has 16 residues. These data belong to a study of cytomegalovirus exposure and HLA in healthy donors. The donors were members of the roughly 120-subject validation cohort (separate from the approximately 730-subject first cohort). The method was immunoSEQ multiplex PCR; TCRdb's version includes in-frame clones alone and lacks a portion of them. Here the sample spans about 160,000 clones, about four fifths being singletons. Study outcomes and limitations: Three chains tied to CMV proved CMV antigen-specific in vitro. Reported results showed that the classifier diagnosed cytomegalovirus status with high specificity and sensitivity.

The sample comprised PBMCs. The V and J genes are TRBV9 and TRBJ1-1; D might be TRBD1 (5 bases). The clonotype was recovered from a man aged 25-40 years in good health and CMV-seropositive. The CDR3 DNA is TGTGCCAGCAGCGTAAGTCCAGGGCCGGTGAACACTGAAGCTTTCTTT. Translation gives CASSVSPGPVNTEAFF.